The 6 T cell receptor beta chains reported below all come from one sample, sequenced in a study of T cell clonotyping in hematopoietic cell transplantation. Clones were sequenced by immunoSEQ multiplex PCR, and TCRdb holds only the in-frame ones, with some missing. Among approximately 2,100 clones listed, 85% to 90% were seen once. Sequencing was performed on peripheral blood mononuclear cells. The receptor source for this set is a man in his forties or fifties in good health. Some clones in this sample may be carry-over from other donors' samples.

The chain couples TRBV30 to TRBJ1-2, with D hard to call. The CDR3 runs 11 residues. The V end was cut by 5 bases, the J end by 10 bases, with 14 bases between. Germline V gives CDR1 GTSNPN, CDR2 SVGIG (reference sequence). In nucleotides, the CDR3 is TGTGCCTGGTCGGCGCGGTTGGACTACACCTTC. Amino acid sequence: CAWSARLDYTF.

V gene TRBV29-1 combines with J gene TRBJ1-1; D is possibly TRBD1 (5 bases). V was cut by 5 bases and J by 0 bases, with 16 bases left in between. CDR3 length: 15 amino acids. The germline CDR1 and CDR2 sequences are SQVTM and ANQGSEA. In DNA form, the CDR3 reads TGCAGCGTTCGGGCAGGGTGGGGCATGAACACTGAAGCTTTCTTT. This sequence encodes CSVRAGWGMNTEAFF.

The chain recombines TRBV30 with TRBJ1-1; no definite D call. V gave up 2 bases and J gave up 1 base, with 8 bases separating them. The germline CDR1 and CDR2 sequences are GTSNPN and SVGIG (reference sequence). There are 13 residues in the CDR3. This CDR3 reads CAWSPSANTEAFF. CDR3 nucleotides: TGTGCCTGGAGTCCCTCGGCGAACACTGAAGCTTTCTTT.

V usage is TRBV2 and J usage is TRBJ1-1, with 10 bases matching TRBD1. In germline, CDR1 is SNHLY, CDR2 FYNNEI. The length of the CDR3 is 15 residues. The ends lost 7 bases at V and 6 bases at J; junction bases unmatched: 11. The CDR3 DNA reads as TGTGCCAGCACCTTTACGACAGGGGGCTTCTCTGAAGCTTTCTTT. Encoded protein: CASTFTTGGFSEAFF. Together with reference TRBV2 and TRBJ1-1, the CDR3 gives the full variable domain: EPEVTQTPSHQVTQMGQEVILRCVPISNHLYFYWYRQILGQKVEFLVSFYNNEISEKSEIFDDQFSVERPDGSNFTLKIRSTKLEDSAMYFCASTFTTGGFSEAFFGQGTRLTVV.

CDR3 bases: TGTGCCAGCAGATCTGTGGGACAGGTCACAGATACGCAGTATTTT. The encoded protein is CASRSVGQVTDTQYF. This chain joins TRBV11-3 and TRBJ2-3; TRBD1 matches at 8 bases. After removal of 6 bases from V and 2 bases from J, the junction contained 7 bases not matched to a gene. The germline V gene encodes CDR1 SGHNT and CDR2 YENEEA. This CDR3 contains 15 residues.

The rearrangement uses TRBV21-1 and TRBJ2-3. TRBV21-1 is assigned pseudogene status. The CDR3 is 16 amino acids. Written as DNA, the CDR3 is TGTGCCAGCAGCAAAGAGGGCAGAGATTTCACAGATACGCAGTATTTT. Amino acid sequence: CASSKEGRDFTDTQYF.